These 28 T cell receptor beta chains were all obtained from the same sample, sequenced in a study of glioma-infiltrating T cells. TCR alpha and beta CDR3 regions were amplified from RNA using iRepertoire nested multiplex PCR. One entry per CDR3 protein results from TCRdb running MiXCR on the multiplex PCR reads. The sample has about 4,300 distinct CDR3 sequences, approximately 20% seen once. The sample comprised glioma tissue, nonneoplastic brain tissue, or PBMCs (not recorded which). The source of these receptors is a human donor with low-grade glioma or glioblastoma, undergoing nonglioma brain surgery, or in good health (not recorded which).

V and J are TRBV19 and TRBJ2-1; D perhaps matches TRBD1 (6 bases). The ends were cut back, 7 bases at V and 3 bases at J, with 16 bases in the middle. The CDR3 is 15 residues long. Germline CDR1 LNHDA, CDR2 SQIVND (reference sequence). CDR3 residues: CASNLATGFYNEQFF. CDR3 coding DNA: TGTGCCAGTAACCTTGCGACAGGATTCTACAATGAGCAGTTCTTC.

This clonotype has at least ten counts. The gene calls are TRBV6-6 and TRBJ1-5, with D maybe TRBD1 (5 bases). Germline CDR1 and CDR2: MNHNY and SVGAGI (reference sequence). The CDR3 spans 13 residues. V was trimmed by 2 bases and J by 5 bases, leaving 7 bases between them. As DNA, the CDR3 is TGTGCCAGCAGTTACCCGGGGGATCAGCCCCAGCATTTT. It is translated as CASSYPGDQPQHF.

The rearrangement links TRBV20-1 to TRBJ2-1; D tentatively fits TRBD1 or TRBD2 (5 bases each). The CDR3 is 14 amino acids. Germline values: CDR1 DFQATT, CDR2 SNEGSKA (reference sequence). V gave up 7 bases and J gave up 4 bases, with 17 bases separating them. CDR3 protein: CSVPIGAPYNEQFF. The CDR3 nucleotides read TGCAGTGTTCCAATCGGGGCACCTTACAATGAGCAGTTCTTC.

This clonotype showed up many times. The DNA for the CDR3 is TGCGCCAGCAGCCAAAGGAACCTGGACAGGGGTGGCACAGATACGCAGTATTTT. Protein product: CASSQRNLDRGGTDTQYF. The chain has TRBV4-1 and TRBJ2-3, with 9 nucleotides matching TRBD1. J lost 1 base, V lost 2 bases, and 10 bases had no gene match. There are 18 residues in the CDR3. The germline V gene encodes CDR1 MGHRA and CDR2 YSYEKL.

This clonotype ranks as large (0.1 to 1%). V gene TRBV27 combines with J gene TRBJ2-7; the D is unclear. V dropped 3 bases and J dropped 2 bases, with 8 bases sitting between them. Germline V gives CDR1 MNHEY, CDR2 SMNVEV (reference sequence). The CDR3 runs 13 residues. The CDR3 DNA reads TGTGCCAGCAGTTTTTCCCGTACCTACGAGCAGTACTTC. Its protein is CASSFSRTYEQYF.

The sample holds many counts of this clonotype. The chain combines TRBV3-1 with TRBJ1-1; D not resolved. CDR3 length equals 12 residues. The germline gives CDR1 LGHDT, CDR2 YNNKEL (reference sequence). Between the trimmed V and J ends, which lost 1 base and 8 bases, there was a span of 8 bases. CDR3 loop: CASSQGTVEAFF. CDR3 in DNA: TGTGCCAGCAGCCAAGGGACTGTCGAAGCTTTCTTT.

The chain links TRBV6-9 to TRBJ2-3; 12 nucleotides match TRBD2. Germline CDR1 is MNHGY and CDR2 is SVAAGI. There are 16 residues in the CDR3. V was clipped by 3 bases and J by 4 bases; unmatched bases: 5. The CDR3 nucleotides are TGTGCCAGCAGTTACGCTAGCGGGGGGGTCGCAGATACGCAGTATTTT. Translation gives CASSYASGGVADTQYF.

This clonotype has at least ten counts. V is TRBV7-9 and J is TRBJ2-5; D gene ambiguous. Per the germline V gene, CDR1 is SEHNR and CDR2 is FQNEAQ (reference sequence). The CDR3 length is 12 residues. The V and J ends lost 3 bases and 4 bases respectively, with 6 bases between them. CDR3 nucleotide sequence: TGTGCCAGCAGCTTTACCCGAGAGACCCAGTACTTC. It translates to CASSFTRETQYF.

This clonotype is labeled medium-sized. The chain couples TRBV7-2 to TRBJ1-1; D is ambiguous. Per germline, CDR1 SGHTA and CDR2 FQGNSA. The CDR3 loop spans 13 amino acids. V lost 2 bases and J lost 5, with 9 bases in between. The CDR3 coding sequence is TGTGCCAGCAGCTTACGATGGGGTACTGAAGCTTTCTTT. Amino acid sequence: CASSLRWGTEAFF. The full variable domain, completed using reference TRBV7-2 and TRBJ1-1, is GAGVSQSPSNKVTEKGKDVELRCDPISGHTALYWYRQSLGQGLEFLIYFQGNSAPDKSGLPSDRFSAERTGGSVSTLTIQRTQQEDSAVYLCASSLRWGTEAFFGQGTRLTVV.

The table lists this clonotype with a few counts. This chain connects TRBV29-1 to TRBJ2-5; D uncertain. Germline V gene data show CDR1 as SQVTM and CDR2 as ANQGSEA. The length of the CDR3 is 10 residues. V dropped 7 bases and J dropped 4 bases, with 7 bases sitting between them. CDR3 protein: CSAWTETQYF. In DNA form, the CDR3 reads TGCAGCGCCTGGACAGAGACCCAGTACTTC.

This clonotype is medium-sized (0.01 to 0.1%). The chain is built from TRBV6-6 and TRBJ2-7; 7 bases map to TRBD2. This CDR3 spans 15 amino acids. Germline V gene sequence: CDR1 MNHNY, CDR2 SVGAGI (reference sequence). V shed 0 bases, J shed 2 bases, and the junction held 4 bases outside the gene matches. Written as DNA, the CDR3 is TGTGCCAGCAGTTACTCCCAGGGAGGGGCCTACGAGCAGTACTTC. Protein sequence: CASSYSQGGAYEQYF.

This clonotype is labeled as medium-sized. The J gene is TRBJ1-5, the V gene TRBV28, with unresolved D. The CDR3 extends over 17 amino acids. Germline CDR1 is MDHEN and CDR2 is SYDVKM. V gave up 1 base and J gave up 5 bases, with 18 bases separating them. The CDR3 DNA reads TGTGCCAGCAGTTTATATTCCCCTCAGATTCAGGATCAGCCCCAGCATTTT. Its protein product is CASSLYSPQIQDQPQHF.

This sequence joins TRBV11-1 and TRBJ2-2; D uncertain. The CDR3 length is 13 residues. The V end was cut by 2 bases, the J end by 5 bases, with 6 bases between. Germline lookup yields CDR1 SGHAT and CDR2 FQDESV (reference sequence). CDR3 sequence: CASSLNKTGELFF. The CDR3 bases are TGTGCCAGCAGCTTAAATAAGACCGGGGAGCTGTTTTTT.

V usage is TRBV19 and J usage is TRBJ1-2; D perhaps matches TRBD1 (5 bases). V was trimmed by 0 bases and J by 7 bases, leaving 15 bases between them. Germline CDR1 reads LNHDA; CDR2 reads SQIVND (reference sequence). This CDR3 is 15 amino acids long. The CDR3 sequence: CASSIDHSGRGGYTF. CDR3 bases: TGTGCCAGTAGTATAGACCACTCAGGGAGGGGTGGCTACACCTTC.

In this sample, this clonotype is medium-sized. The chain carries TRBV11-2 and TRBJ1-5; D is undetermined. The V and J ends lost 2 bases and 4 bases respectively, with 6 bases between them. Germline CDR1 and CDR2: SGHAT and FQNNGV. The CDR3 is made up of 13 amino acids. CDR3 sequence (DNA): TGTGCCAGCAGCTTAAGCGAGAATCAGCCCCAGCATTTT. This codes for CASSLSENQPQHF.

This clonotype was counted at least ten times. The CDR3 loop is CANSPGQGAGGGPTDTQYF. As DNA, the CDR3 is TGTGCCAACTCACCCGGACAGGGGGCCGGCGGCGGCCCCACAGATACGCAGTATTTT. This chain connects TRBV2 to TRBJ2-3, with 11 bases lining up with TRBD1. The CDR3 covers 19 residues. The germline gives CDR1 SNHLY, CDR2 FYNNEI. The junction had 20 bases not matched to a gene; V was cut back by 10 bases and J by 2 bases. Full variable domain (outside the CDR3, taken from reference TRBV2 and TRBJ2-3): EPEVTQTPSHQVTQMGQEVILRCVPISNHLYFYWYRQILGQKVEFLVSFYNNEISEKSEIFDDQFSVERPDGSNFTLKIRSTKLEDSAMYFCANSPGQGAGGGPTDTQYFGPGTRLTVL.

This clonotype is termed medium-sized. The chain couples TRBV7-8 to TRBJ2-1, with a possible D match to TRBD1 (5 bases). V lost 2 bases, J lost 7 bases, and 15 bases lay in between. The CDR3 contains 15 residues. Germline assignment: CDR1 SGHVS and CDR2 FQNEAQ. The CDR3, as DNA: TGTGCCAGCAGCTTATTGCAGGGCCCCTGGAATGAGCAGTTCTTC. Encoded protein: CASSLLQGPWNEQFF. Full variable domain (rest looked up from reference TRBV7-8 and TRBJ2-1): GAGVSQSPRYKVAKRGQDVALRCDPISGHVSLFWYQQALGQGPEFLTYFQNEAQLDKSGLPSDRFFAERPEGSVSTLKIQRTQQEDSAVYLCASSLLQGPWNEQFFGPGTRLTVL.

This clonotype was recorded at least ten times. V is TRBV3-1 and J is TRBJ1-1; the match to TRBD1 covers 7 bases. V dropped 4 bases and J dropped 2; count of bases not matched to a gene: 7. There are 15 residues in the CDR3. The germline gives CDR1 LGHDT, CDR2 YNNKEL (reference sequence). The CDR3 spells CASSLRQGGNTEAFF. The DNA of the CDR3 is TGTGCCAGCAGCCTTCGACAGGGAGGAAACACTGAAGCTTTCTTT.

By sample fraction, this clonotype is medium-sized (0.01 to 0.1%). The chain combines TRBV6-1 with TRBJ2-5, with 14 positions matching TRBD2. The CDR3 consists of 17 residues. From germline, CDR1 is MNHNS and CDR2 SASEGT. V lost 5 bases, J lost 1 base, and 6 bases stayed unmatched. The CDR3, as DNA: TGTGCCAGCAGTCAAGGACTAGCGGGGGGTCCCCAAGAGACCCAGTACTTC. This gives the protein CASSQGLAGGPQETQYF.

The table lists this clonotype with many counts. The chain employs TRBV5-5 and TRBJ2-7; tentatively, D is TRBD1 (6 bases). The germline V gene has CDR1 SGHKS and CDR2 YYEKEE (reference sequence). The CDR3 length is 15 residues. V was clipped by 1 base and J by 1 base, with 12 bases between them. Here the CDR3 DNA reads TGTGCCAGCAGCTTGTTGGACAGCCTATCCTACGAGCAGTACGTC. Protein product: CASSLLDSLSYEQYV.

By share, this clonotype ranks as large. V is TRBV6-2 or TRBV6-3 and J is TRBJ2-5; D gene unclear. The CDR3 spans 12 residues. Germline CDR1 reads MNHEY; CDR2 reads SVGEGT. Trimming removed 4 bases from V and 4 bases from J, with 7 bases in between. The CDR3 loop is CASSFVGETQYF. CDR3 nucleotides: TGTGCCAGCAGTTTTGTTGGAGAGACCCAGTACTTC.

The chain carries TRBV11-1 and TRBJ2-7; D uncertain. Germline assignment: CDR1 SGHAT and CDR2 FQDESV (reference sequence). CDR3 length: 12 residues. The CDR3 reads CTSSWERGEHYV. CDR3 bases: TGTACCAGCAGCTGGGAACGCGGCGAGCACTACGTC.

There are many counts of this clonotype. V usage is TRBV11-1 and J usage is TRBJ2-7, with D uncertain. Germline lookup yields CDR1 SGHAT and CDR2 FQDESV (reference sequence). This CDR3 has 12 amino acids. Trimming stripped 4 bases from V and 6 bases from J, with 10 bases between. CDR3 region: CASSWERGEQYV. In nucleotides, the CDR3 is TGTGCCAGCAGCTGGGAACGCGGCGAGCAGTACGTC.

This chain joins TRBV28 and TRBJ2-1; TRBD2 is a possible D gene (5 bases). The CDR3 contains 16 residues. The V gene lost 11 bases and the J gene lost 6 bases, with 26 bases spanning the gap. Germline V gene sequence: CDR1 MDHEN, CDR2 SYDVKM. In nucleotides, the CDR3 is TGTGCCTTCCTACCCCCGGGGAAGGAGGCCTTCAATGAGCAGTTCTTC. Its translation: CAFLPPGKEAFNEQFF.

Only a few counts were recorded for this clonotype. The CDR3 sequence: CAWSSGSGKDTQYF. DNA of the CDR3: TGTGCCTGGAGTTCAGGATCGGGCAAAGATACGCAGTATTTT. The chain links TRBV30 to TRBJ2-3; D call uncertain. Trimming took off 2 bases at V and 5 bases at J, with 14 bases between the two ends. The CDR3 is made up of 14 amino acids. In germline, CDR1 is GTSNPN, CDR2 SVGIG (reference sequence).

This clonotype is categorized as large. This chain uses TRBV6-1 with TRBJ1-1, with D unresolved. The germline V gene has CDR1 MNHNS and CDR2 SASEGT. V was cut by 5 bases and J by 3 bases, with 10 bases left in between. The length of the CDR3 is 13 residues. The CDR3 coding sequence is TGTGCCAGCAGTCGCATAGCGGACACTGAAGCTTTCTTT. Protein: CASSRIADTEAFF.

This clonotype was seen more than once but under ten times. The V gene is TRBV5-1, the J gene TRBJ2-7, with 7 bases matching TRBD1. This CDR3 has 18 residues. Germline CDR1 is SGHRS and CDR2 is YFSETQ. Germline trimming cut 3 bases from V and 2 bases from J; bases unmatched to any gene: 17. DNA for the CDR3: TGCGCCAGCAGCTCCGAACTTTTGGGACAGAGCATGCCCTACGAGCAGTACTTC. It translates to CASSSELLGQSMPYEQYF.

There are many counts of this clonotype. The chain uses TRBV10-3 and TRBJ2-7, with D tentatively TRBD2 (5 bases). With 2 bases removed from V and 1 base from J, the gap between germline ends came to 15 bases. Germline CDR1 is ENHRY and CDR2 is SYGVKD. The CDR3 loop spans 16 amino acids. In DNA, the CDR3 is TGTGCCATCAGTGAGCCCCCCGGCGGGCGGTCCTACGAGCAGTACGTC. Protein: CAISEPPGGRSYEQYV.